This is a list of T cell receptor beta chains from one sample in a study of CD8 T cells in ankylosing spondylitis. Via MiXCR, TCRdb re-called the 5' RACE reads, giving one row per CDR3 protein. The repertoire consists of about 360,000 distinct CDR3 sequences, with 20% to 25% occurring once and the leading ten covering roughly 13%. Sequencing was performed on blood, either unsorted or a sorted T cell fraction (not recorded which). These receptors were taken from a male donor with ankylosing spondylitis or in good health (not recorded which). CDR3s include the opening cysteine and the closing phenylalanine or tryptophan. A D gene is named only where the DNA matches it firmly. Some rows mark clone size as missing; the rest say once, few, many or name a class of expanded clone.

j_call | v_call | clone_size | cdr3_length | d_call | cdr3_nt | cdr3_aa
TRBJ1-4 | TRBV5-6 | - | 16 | TRBD1 | TGTGCCAGCAGCTCGGGACAGGAACCTGGAGGGGAAAAACTGTTTTTT | CASSSGQEPGGEKLFF
TRBJ2-5 | TRBV12-3/TRBV12-4 | - | 12 | - | TGTGCCAGCAGCCCAACAGAAGAGACCCAGTACTTC | CASSPTEETQYF
TRBJ1-1 | TRBV4-2 | - | 13 | - | TGTGCCATGAGCCCGGGGGGGAACACTGAAGCTTTCTTT | CAMSPGGNTEAFF
TRBJ2-7 | TRBV12-3/TRBV12-4 | - | 13 | TRBD1 | TGTGCCAGCACCCCTCCAGGGGGCTACGAGCAGTACTTC | CASTPPGGYEQYF
TRBJ2-7 | TRBV7-9 | - | 16 | - | TGTGCCAGCAGCTACAAACCGGGACACCGCTCCTACGAGCAGTACTTC | CASSYKPGHRSYEQYF
TRBJ2-1 | TRBV12-3/TRBV12-4 | - | 16 | TRBD1 | TGTGCCAGCAGATCCCCCGGGACAGGGCTATACAATGAGCAGTTCTTC | CASRSPGTGLYNEQFF
TRBJ2-2 | TRBV18 | few | 15 | - | TGTGCCAGCTCACTACAGGGTGAGGTCACCGGGGAGCTGTTTTTT | CASSLQGEVTGELFF
TRBJ2-5 | TRBV10-3 | few | 15 | - | TGTGCCATCAGTGATATAACGGGGGAACAAGAGACCCAGTACTTC | CAISDITGEQETQYF
TRBJ2-7 | TRBV27 | few | 13 | TRBD1 | TGTGCCAGCAGTCCAAACAGGGGATACGAGCAGTACTTC | CASSPNRGYEQYF
TRBJ2-1 | TRBV24-1 | - | 17 | TRBD2 | TGTGCCACCAGTGATCCTCTTGATAGCGGGGATAAAAATGAGCAGTTCTTC | CATSDPLDSGDKNEQFF
TRBJ2-2 | TRBV6-1 | - | 14 | - | TGTGCCAGCAGTGAAGGGCAGGGTCTCAGGGAGCTGTTTTTT | CASSEGQGLRELFF
TRBJ2-7 | TRBV29-1 | - | 13 | - | TGCAGCGTTGTAGGGCAGTCCTCCTACGAGCAGTACTTC | CSVVGQSSYEQYF
TRBJ2-7 | TRBV6-5 | - | 14 | - | TGTGCCAGCAGTTACTCGCCCGGATCCTACGAGCAGTACTTC | CASSYSPGSYEQYF
TRBJ2-2 | TRBV7-9 | few | 16 | - | TGTGCCAGCAGCTCATGGATAGGCGTCAGCACCGGGGAGCTGTTTTTT | CASSSWIGVSTGELFF
TRBJ1-2 | TRBV29-1 | - | 12 | TRBD1 | TGCAGCGCCCCAGGGGGGGCAGATGGCTACACCTTC | CSAPGGADGYTF
TRBJ2-7 | TRBV7-8 | few | 17 | - | TGTGCCAGCAGCTTAGAACGGAGACAGGTGGCTTCGGACGAGCAGTACTTC | CASSLERRQVASDEQYF
TRBJ2-7 | TRBV11-2 | few | 16 | TRBD1 | TGTGCCAGCAGCTTAGATCCGGGGACAGGGGATTACGAGCAGTACTTC | CASSLDPGTGDYEQYF
TRBJ1-1 | TRBV7-2 | - | 12 | - | TGTGCCAGCAGCCCGACCCCCACTGAAGCTTTCTTT | CASSPTPTEAFF
TRBJ2-7 | TRBV2 | few | 15 | TRBD2 | TGTGCCAGCAGTGAAGGGGGGGGAACCTCATACGAGCAGTACTTC | CASSEGGGTSYEQYF
TRBJ2-2 | TRBV11-2 | few | 17 | - | TGTGCCAGCAGCCTGTGGATTGTTGGGCAGAACACCGGGGAGCTGTTTTTT | CASSLWIVGQNTGELFF
TRBJ2-2 | TRBV7-9 | - | 15 | - | TGTGCCAGCAGTCCTCTCTACACCAACACCGGGGAGCTGTTTTTT | CASSPLYTNTGELFF
TRBJ2-2 | TRBV10-1 | - | 14 | - | TGCGCCACCTCCAGGACAGAATACACCGGGGAGCTGTTTTTT | CATSRTEYTGELFF
TRBJ2-1 | TRBV3-1 | - | 15 | - | TGTGCCAGCAGCCAAGAGTCAGGGCGCTACAATGAGCAGTTCTTC | CASSQESGRYNEQFF
TRBJ2-5 | TRBV12-3/TRBV12-4 | - | 16 | TRBD2 | TGTGCCAGCAGTTTTAATGGCGGGGGGTATTCCGAGACCCAGTACTTC | CASSFNGGGYSETQYF
TRBJ2-2 | TRBV29-1 | few | 13 | - | TGCAGCGTTAGACAGCTAAACACCGGGGAGCTGTTTTTT | CSVRQLNTGELFF
TRBJ2-3 | TRBV24-1 | few | 13 | - | TGTGCCACCATGCGGGGGCCTGGGGATACGCAGTATTTT | CATMRGPGDTQYF
TRBJ2-5 | TRBV7-9 | few | 9 | - | TGTGCCACCGCCCCGTTACAGTACTTC | CATAPLQYF
TRBJ2-5 | TRBV21-1 | few | 18 | - | TGTGCCAGCAGCAAAGTCCAGCGGGGGGGCCAGTGGCAAGAGACCCAGTACTTC | CASSKVQRGGQWQETQYF